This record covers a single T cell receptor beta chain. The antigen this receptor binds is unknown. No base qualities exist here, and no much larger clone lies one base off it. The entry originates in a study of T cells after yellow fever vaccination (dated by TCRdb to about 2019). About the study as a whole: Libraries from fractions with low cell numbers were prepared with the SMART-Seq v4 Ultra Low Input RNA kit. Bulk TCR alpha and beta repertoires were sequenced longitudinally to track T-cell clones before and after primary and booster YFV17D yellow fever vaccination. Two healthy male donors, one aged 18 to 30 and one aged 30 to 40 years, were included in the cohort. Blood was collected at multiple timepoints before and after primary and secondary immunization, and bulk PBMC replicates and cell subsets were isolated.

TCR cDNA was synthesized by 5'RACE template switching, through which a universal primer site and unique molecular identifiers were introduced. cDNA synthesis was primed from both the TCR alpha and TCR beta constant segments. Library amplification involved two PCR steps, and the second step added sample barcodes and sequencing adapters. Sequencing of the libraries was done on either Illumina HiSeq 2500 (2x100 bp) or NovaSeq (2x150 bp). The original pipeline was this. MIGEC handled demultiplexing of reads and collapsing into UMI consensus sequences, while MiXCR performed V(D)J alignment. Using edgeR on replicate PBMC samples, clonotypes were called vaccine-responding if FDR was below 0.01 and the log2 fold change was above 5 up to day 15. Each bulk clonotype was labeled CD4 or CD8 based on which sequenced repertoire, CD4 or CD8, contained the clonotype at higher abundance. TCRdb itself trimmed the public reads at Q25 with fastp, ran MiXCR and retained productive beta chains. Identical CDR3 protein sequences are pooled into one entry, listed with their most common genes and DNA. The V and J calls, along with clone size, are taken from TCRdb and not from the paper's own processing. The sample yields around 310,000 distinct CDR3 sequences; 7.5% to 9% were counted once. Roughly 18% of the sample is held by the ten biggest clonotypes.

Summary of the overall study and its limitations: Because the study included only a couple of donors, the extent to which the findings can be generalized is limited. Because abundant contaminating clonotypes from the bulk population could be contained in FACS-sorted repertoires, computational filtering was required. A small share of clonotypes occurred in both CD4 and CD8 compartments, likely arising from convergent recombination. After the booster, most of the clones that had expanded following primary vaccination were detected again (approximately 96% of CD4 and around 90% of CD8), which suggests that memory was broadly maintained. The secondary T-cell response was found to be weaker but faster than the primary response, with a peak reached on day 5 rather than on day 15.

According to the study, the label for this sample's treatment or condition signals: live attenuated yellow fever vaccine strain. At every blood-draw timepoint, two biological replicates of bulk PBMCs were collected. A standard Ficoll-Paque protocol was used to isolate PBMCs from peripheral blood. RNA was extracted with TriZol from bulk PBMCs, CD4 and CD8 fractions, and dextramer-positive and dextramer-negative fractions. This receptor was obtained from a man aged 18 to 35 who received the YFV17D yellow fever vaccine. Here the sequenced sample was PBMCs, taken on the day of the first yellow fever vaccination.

The DNA sequence is as follows: TGCGCCAGCAGCCAAATGGGTGAGACCCAGTACTTC. Its protein product is CASSQMGETQYF. The sequence is built from TRBV4-3 and TRBJ2-5; confidence is insufficient to name the D gene. Relative to germline, V is 2 bases shorter and J is 5 bases shorter, with 6 bases between their ends. From the cysteine through the phenylalanine, the CDR3 covers 12 amino acids. Just the 36-base CDR3 DNA is kept, in frame starting at base 1. Looking up the germline V gene yields CDR1 LGHNA and CDR2 YSLEER.